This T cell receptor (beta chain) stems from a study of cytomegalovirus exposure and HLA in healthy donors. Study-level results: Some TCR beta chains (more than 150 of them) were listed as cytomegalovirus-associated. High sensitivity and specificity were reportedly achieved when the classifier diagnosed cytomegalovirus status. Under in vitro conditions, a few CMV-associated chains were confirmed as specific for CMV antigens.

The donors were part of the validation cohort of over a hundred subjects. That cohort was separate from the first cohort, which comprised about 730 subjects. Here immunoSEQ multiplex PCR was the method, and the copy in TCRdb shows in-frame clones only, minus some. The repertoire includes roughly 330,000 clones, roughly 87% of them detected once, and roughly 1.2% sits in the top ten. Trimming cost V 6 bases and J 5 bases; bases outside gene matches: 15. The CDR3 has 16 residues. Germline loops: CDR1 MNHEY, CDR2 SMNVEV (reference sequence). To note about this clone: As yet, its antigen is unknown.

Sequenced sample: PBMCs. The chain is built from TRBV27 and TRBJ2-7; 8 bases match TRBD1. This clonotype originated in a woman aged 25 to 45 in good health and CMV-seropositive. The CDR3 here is CASSPGTGVRLHEQYF. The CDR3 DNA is TGTGCCAGCAGCCCCGGGACAGGCGTTCGATTGCACGAGCAGTACTTC.